One sample yielded the 21 T cell receptor beta chains listed below, sequenced in a study of T cell repertoires in aging, cancer and after chemotherapy. Multiplex touch-down PCR with TRB-A/B primers amplified rearranged V-D-J TRB sequences. One entry per CDR3 protein, called by TCRdb with MiXCR from the multiplex PCR reads. Here the sample spans fewer than 9,500 distinct CDR3 sequences, 54% being singletons. TCR beta rearrangements were amplified from peripheral blood genomic DNA. Sequenced: blood. These receptors came from a human donor with a solid tumor.

The gene calls are TRBV27 and TRBJ2-3, with 15 bases aligning to TRBD2. After removal of 5 bases from V and 7 bases from J, the junction contained 4 bases not matched to a gene. The germline V gene has CDR1 MNHEY and CDR2 SMNVEV (reference sequence). CDR3 length: 15 residues. CDR3 coding DNA: TGTGCCAGCAGTGGACTAGCGGGAGGGGAAAATACGCAGTATTTT. Residues: CASSGLAGGENTQYF.

In DNA form, the CDR3 reads TGTGCCAGCAGCTTAACGTCGTTTCGAGCGGGAGGCAATGAGCAGTTCTTC. Amino acids: CASSLTSFRAGGNEQFF. V and J are TRBV7-6 and TRBJ2-1; 9 bases fit TRBD2. V dropped 2 bases and J dropped 6; count of bases not matched to a gene: 11. Germline V CDR1 and CDR2: SGHVS, FNYEAQ. The CDR3 is 17 amino acids. Together with reference TRBV7-6 and TRBJ2-1, the CDR3 gives the full variable domain: GAGVSQSPRYKVTKRGQDVALRCDPISGHVSLYWYRQALGQGPEFLTYFNYEAQQDKSGLPNDRFSAERPEGSISTLTIQRTEQRDSAMYRCASSLTSFRAGGNEQFFGPGTRLTVL.

Only one count was recorded for this clonotype. The chain employs TRBV7-2 and TRBJ2-2, with a possible D match to TRBD1 (5 bases). Germline CDR1 reads SGHTA; CDR2 reads FQGNSA. There are 14 residues in the CDR3. V was clipped by 1 base and J by 6 bases, with 9 bases between them. The DNA for the CDR3 is TGTGCCAGCAGCTTAGGGGGCGTCGCCGGGGAGCTGTTTTTT. This gives the protein CASSLGGVAGELFF.

This sequence joins TRBV21-1 and TRBJ1-2; TRBD1, the table's D call, was not compared with the DNA. TRBV21-1 has pseudogene status. The CDR3 is 15 amino acids. This CDR3 is CASSPSGQSNYGYTF. The CDR3 DNA is TGTGCCAGCAGCCCTTCCGGACAGAGTAACTATGGCTACACCTTC.

J is TRBJ1-3 and V is TRBV7-9, with a possible D match to TRBD1 (5 bases). Germline CDR1 reads SEHNR; CDR2 reads FQNEAQ (reference sequence). The V end lost 2 bases, the J end lost 0 bases, and 8 bases lay between the germline ends. The CDR3 consists of 15 residues. CDR3 loop: CASSLSTGSGNTIYF. The CDR3 DNA reads TGTGCCAGCAGCTTATCCACAGGCTCTGGAAACACCATATATTTT.

The chain is built from TRBV5-6 and TRBJ1-2; TRBD1 matches 10 bases. The CDR3 loop spans 15 amino acids. The J segment lost 7 bases and the V segment lost 2 bases, leaving 8 bases of the junction unmatched. Germline loops: CDR1 SGHDT, CDR2 YYEEEE. The CDR3 region has the DNA TGTGCCAGCAGCTTCGGGACAGGGGCTAGAGGTGGCTACACCTTC. Amino acid sequence: CASSFGTGARGGYTF.

This clonotype was counted between two and nine times. V gene TRBV19 combines with J gene TRBJ2-7, with 10 bases that match TRBD1. The CDR3 sequence is 18 residues long. With 5 bases clipped from V and 2 bases from J, the junction kept 15 bases outside the gene matches. Per the germline V gene, CDR1 is LNHDA and CDR2 is SQIVND (reference sequence). The CDR3 loop reads CASSSWTGGKGIPYEQYF. In DNA form, the CDR3 reads TGTGCCAGTAGTTCCTGGACAGGGGGAAAGGGAATCCCCTACGAGCAGTACTTC.

V gene TRBV6-1 combines with J gene TRBJ1-1, with D unclear. Trimming left V 3 bases short and J 2 bases short, with 16 bases between. CDR1 and CDR2 from the germline V gene are MNHNS and SASEGT. The CDR3 length is 16 residues. CDR3 nucleotides: TGTGCCAGCAGTGATGGGTCCGGTGGCAGCAACACTGAAGCTTTCTTT. Its protein product is CASSDGSGGSNTEAFF.

The chain is built from TRBV7-9 and TRBJ1-5; D might be TRBD1 (6 bases). The CDR3 consists of 15 residues. V lost 3 bases and J 9 bases, leaving 18 bases between the germline ends. In germline, CDR1 is SEHNR, CDR2 FQNEAQ (reference sequence). The CDR3 DNA follows: TGTGCCAGCAGCTTGGGACCAGGGGCAAGGCGGCCCCAGCATTTT. Translated: CASSLGPGARRPQHF.

The chain combines TRBV19 with TRBJ1-2; no reliable D call. The CDR3 totals 15 residues. V lost 6 bases, J lost 0 bases, and 14 bases lay in between. From germline, CDR1 is LNHDA and CDR2 SQIVND (reference sequence). This chain's CDR3 is CASRTSAATNYGYTF. The CDR3 DNA reads as TGTGCCAGTAGGACCTCCGCGGCTACTAACTATGGCTACACCTTC.

J is TRBJ2-6 and V is TRBV14; D remains unclear. V lost 0 bases to trimming and J lost 0 bases, with 12 bases between them. The germline V gene encodes CDR1 SGHDN and CDR2 FVKESK. This CDR3 is built from 18 residues. The CDR3 sequence: CASSQDWAASSGANVLTF. The CDR3 nucleotides read TGTGCCAGCAGCCAAGATTGGGCAGCAAGCTCTGGGGCCAACGTCCTGACTTTC.

The V call is TRBV20-1, the J call TRBJ1-1; D perhaps matches TRBD1 (5 bases). This CDR3 spans 16 amino acids. The germline CDR1 and CDR2 sequences are DFQATT and SNEGSKA (reference sequence). The CDR3, as DNA: TGCATTGCCGGAGGAGGACAATGGGGCCTGAACACTGAAGCTTTCTTT. Its translation is CIAGGGQWGLNTEAFF.

The chain uses TRBV2 and TRBJ1-2, with unresolved D. V was shortened by 0 bases and J by 2 bases, with 7 bases between the two germline ends. This CDR3 has 14 residues. Germline CDR1 is SNHLY and CDR2 is FYNNEI. CDR3 in amino acids: CASSEAERNYGYTF. DNA of the CDR3: TGTGCCAGCAGTGAAGCAGAACGGAACTATGGCTACACCTTC. The whole variable domain, filled in from reference TRBV2 and TRBJ1-2, reads EPEVTQTPSHQVTQMGQEVILRCVPISNHLYFYWYRQILGQKVEFLVSFYNNEISEKSEIFDDQFSVERPDGSNFTLKIRSTKLEDSAMYFCASSEAERNYGYTFGSGTRLTVV.

This rearrangement joins TRBV20-1 to TRBJ1-2, with 11 bases lining up with TRBD1. V lost 0 bases to trimming and J lost 2 bases; unmatched junction nucleotides: 14. CDR3 size: 19 residues. Per the germline V gene, CDR1 is DFQATT and CDR2 is SNEGSKA (reference sequence). CDR3 sequence (DNA): TGCAGTGCTAGAGATTATTACCGGACAGGGGGCGAGGGGAACTATGGCTACACCTTC. Amino acid sequence: CSARDYYRTGGEGNYGYTF.

The genes are TRBV18 and TRBJ2-1; the match to TRBD2 covers 13 bases. The CDR3 covers 16 residues. The J segment lost 9 bases and the V segment lost 6 bases, leaving 11 bases of the junction unmatched. Germline V CDR1 and CDR2: KGHSH, LQKENI. The CDR3 region has the DNA TGTGCCAGCTCCCACGGAACTAGCGGGAGGGGATTTGAGCAGTTCTTC. It encodes CASSHGTSGRGFEQFF.

The chain uses TRBV7-2 and TRBJ1-1, with D tentatively TRBD1 (5 bases). V was clipped by 3 bases and J by 6 bases, with 17 bases between them. Germline V gives CDR1 SGHTA, CDR2 FQGNSA. The CDR3 sequence is 15 residues long. Here the CDR3 DNA reads TGTGCCAGCAGCTTGGGGGGACGACGTGGGGCTGAAGCTTTCTTT. Amino acids: CASSLGGRRGAEAFF.

J is TRBJ2-3 and V is TRBV7-2; D uncertain. Trimming removed 3 bases from V and 2 bases from J, with 12 bases in between. CDR1 SGHTA and CDR2 FQGNSA come from the germline V gene. This CDR3 is built from 15 residues. CDR3 coding DNA: TGTGCCAGCAGCTTGGTTAGTGCCTACACAGATACGCAGTATTTT. It codes for CASSLVSAYTDTQYF. The variable domain in full, completed from reference TRBV7-2 and TRBJ2-3, reads GAGVSQSPSNKVTEKGKDVELRCDPISGHTALYWYRQSLGQGLEFLIYFQGNSAPDKSGLPSDRFSAERTGGSVSTLTIQRTQQEDSAVYLCASSLVSAYTDTQYFGPGTRLTVL.

This clonotype appeared a few times. The chain is built from TRBV6-5 and TRBJ2-7, with D possibly matching TRBD2 (6 bases). Trimming cost V 5 bases and J 4 bases, with 9 bases left between them. The CDR3 extends over 12 amino acids. CDR1 is MNHEY, CDR2 SVGAGI, per germline. CDR3 protein: CASSPGGYEQYF. The CDR3 DNA sequence: TGTGCCAGCAGTCCCGGGGGATACGAGCAGTACTTC.

This clonotype has only one observation. The V and J genes are TRBV7-6 and TRBJ2-7, with 12 bases aligning to TRBD2. CDR3 length equals 16 residues. Germline-derived CDR1 and CDR2 are SGHVS and FNYEAQ. Trimming removed 3 bases from V and 2 bases from J; junction bases left unmatched: 5. The CDR3 loop is CASSLSGLAGPYEQYF. The DNA for the CDR3 is TGTGCCAGCAGCTTGTCCGGACTAGCGGGACCCTACGAGCAGTACTTC.

This clonotype was counted only a few times. The CDR3: CSARERGMNTEAFF. DNA of the CDR3: TGCAGTGCTAGAGAAAGGGGAATGAACACTGAAGCTTTCTTT. This chain joins TRBV20-1 and TRBJ1-1; tentative D call: TRBD1 (5 bases). This CDR3 contains 14 residues. Germline CDR1 is DFQATT and CDR2 is SNEGSKA (reference sequence). The V and J ends lost 0 bases and 0 bases respectively, with 8 bases between them.

This clonotype was picked up one time. The chain couples TRBV9 to TRBJ2-7; 7 bases agree with TRBD1. CDR1 and CDR2 (germline): SGDLS, YYNGEE. V dropped 0 bases and J dropped 3; count of bases not matched to a gene: 3. There are 14 residues in the CDR3. DNA for the CDR3: TGTGCCAGCAGCGTAGGTGGGACAGACTACGAGCAGTACTTC. This codes for CASSVGGTDYEQYF.